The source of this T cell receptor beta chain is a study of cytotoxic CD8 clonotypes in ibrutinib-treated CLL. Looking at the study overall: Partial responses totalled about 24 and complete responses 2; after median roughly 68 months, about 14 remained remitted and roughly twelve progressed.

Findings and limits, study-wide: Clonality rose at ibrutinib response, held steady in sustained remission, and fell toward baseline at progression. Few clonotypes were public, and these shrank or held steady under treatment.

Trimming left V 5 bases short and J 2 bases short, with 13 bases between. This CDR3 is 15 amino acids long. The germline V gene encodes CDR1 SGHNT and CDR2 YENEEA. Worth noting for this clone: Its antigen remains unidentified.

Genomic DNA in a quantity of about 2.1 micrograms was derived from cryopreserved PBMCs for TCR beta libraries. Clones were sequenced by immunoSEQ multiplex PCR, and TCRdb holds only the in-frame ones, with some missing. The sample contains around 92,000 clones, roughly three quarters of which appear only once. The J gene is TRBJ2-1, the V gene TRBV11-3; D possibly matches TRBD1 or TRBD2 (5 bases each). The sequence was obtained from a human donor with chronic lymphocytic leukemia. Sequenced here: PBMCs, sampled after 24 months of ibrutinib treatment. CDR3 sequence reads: CASSPSQGAYNEQFF. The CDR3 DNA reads TGTGCCAGCAGCCCCTCTCAGGGAGCCTACAATGAGCAGTTCTTC. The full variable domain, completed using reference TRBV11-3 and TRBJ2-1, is EAGVVQSPRYKIIEKKQPVAFWCNPISGHNTLYWYLQNLGQGPELLIRYENEEAVDDSQLPKDRFSAERLKGVDSTLKIQPAELGDSAVYLCASSPSQGAYNEQFFGPGTRLTVL.